This T cell receptor beta chain was identified during a study of T cell responses to AZD1222 COVID-19 vaccine. CDR1 is LGHDT and CDR2 is YNNKEL in the germline V gene (reference sequence). The length of the CDR3 is 11 residues. The J segment lost 11 bases and the V segment lost 8 bases, leaving 8 bases of the junction unmatched. The assay was immunoSEQ multiplex PCR, and TCRdb's table has in-frame clones only and misses some. This sample has some 150,000 clones, with roughly 88% found just once. Comment on this clone: What it recognizes is unknown.

Study results and caveats: The study found vaccine-associated CD4 TCRs spanning spike, dominant at 160-218 and 743-854. Unmutated regions of variants are reportedly targeted by nearly half of spike-specific TCRs. Receipt of two AZD1222 doses was followed by a rise in Spike-specific TCR breadth and depth.

This chain joins TRBV3-1 (or the pseudogene TRBV3-2) and TRBJ1-1; 7 bases agree with TRBD1. Source: peripheral blood, taken 28 days after the second AZD1222 dose. The receptor was derived from an adult who received the AZD1222 COVID-19 vaccine. CDR3 region: CASRNRGYAFF. CDR3 nucleotides: TGTGCCAGCCGGAACAGGGGATACGCTTTCTTT.